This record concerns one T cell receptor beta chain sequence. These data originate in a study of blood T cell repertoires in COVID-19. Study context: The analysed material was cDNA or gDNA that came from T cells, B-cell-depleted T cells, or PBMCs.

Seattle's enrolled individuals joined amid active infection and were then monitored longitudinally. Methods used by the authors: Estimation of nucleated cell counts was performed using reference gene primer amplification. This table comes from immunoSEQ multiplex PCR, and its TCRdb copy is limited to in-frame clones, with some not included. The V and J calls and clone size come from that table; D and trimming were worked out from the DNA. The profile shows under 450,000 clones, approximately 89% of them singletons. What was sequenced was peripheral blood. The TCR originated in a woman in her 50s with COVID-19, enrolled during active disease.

DNA for the CDR3: TGTGCCAGTAGTCCCCGGGCGGCGGGTTGGCAGTTCTTC. Translated, it gives CASSPRAAGWQFF. The rearrangement joins TRBV19 to TRBJ2-1, with a weak D call TRBD2 (5 bases). The V end lost 5 bases, the J end lost 12 bases, and 17 bases lay between the germline ends. The CDR3 covers 13 residues. In germline, CDR1 is LNHDA, CDR2 SQIVND (reference sequence).